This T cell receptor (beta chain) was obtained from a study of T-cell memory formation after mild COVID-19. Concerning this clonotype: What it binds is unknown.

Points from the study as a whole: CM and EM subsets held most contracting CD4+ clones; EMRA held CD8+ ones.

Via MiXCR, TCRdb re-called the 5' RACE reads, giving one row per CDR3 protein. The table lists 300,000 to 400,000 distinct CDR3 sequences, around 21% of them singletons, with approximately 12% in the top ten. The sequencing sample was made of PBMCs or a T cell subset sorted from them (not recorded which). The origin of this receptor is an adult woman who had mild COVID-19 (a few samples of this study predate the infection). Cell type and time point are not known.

The CDR3 sequence: CASSNGRGANTGELFF. In nucleotides, the CDR3 is TGTGCCAGCAGCAACGGACGGGGCGCGAACACCGGGGAGCTGTTTTTT. The chain uses TRBV5-4 and TRBJ2-2; D may match TRBD1 or TRBD2 (5 bases each). Per germline, CDR1 SGHNT and CDR2 YYREEE (reference sequence). This CDR3 has 16 residues. V lost 4 bases and J lost 0, with 13 bases in between.